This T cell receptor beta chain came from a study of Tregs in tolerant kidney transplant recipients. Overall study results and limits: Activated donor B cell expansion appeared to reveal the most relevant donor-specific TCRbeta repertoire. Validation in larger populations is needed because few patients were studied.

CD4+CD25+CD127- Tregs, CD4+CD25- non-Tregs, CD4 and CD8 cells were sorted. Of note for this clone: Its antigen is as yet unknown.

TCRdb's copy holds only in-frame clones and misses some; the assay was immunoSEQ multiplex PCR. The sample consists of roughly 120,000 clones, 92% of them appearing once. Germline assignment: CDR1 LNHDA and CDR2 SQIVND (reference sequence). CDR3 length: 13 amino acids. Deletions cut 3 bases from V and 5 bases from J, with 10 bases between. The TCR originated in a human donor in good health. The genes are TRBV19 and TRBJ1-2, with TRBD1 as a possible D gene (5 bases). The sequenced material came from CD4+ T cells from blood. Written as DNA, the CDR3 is TGTGCCAGTAGTATCCAGGGACCGTATGGCTACACCTTC. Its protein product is CASSIQGPYGYTF.